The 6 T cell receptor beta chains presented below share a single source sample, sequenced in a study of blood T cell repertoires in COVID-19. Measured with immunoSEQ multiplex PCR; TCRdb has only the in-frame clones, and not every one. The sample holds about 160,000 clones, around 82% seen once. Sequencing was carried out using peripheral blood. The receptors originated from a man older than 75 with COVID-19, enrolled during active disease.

CDR3 sequence: CASSTGGGLGTQYF. Here the CDR3 DNA reads TGTGCCAGCAGCACAGGGGGGGGGTTAGGGACCCAGTACTTC. V gene TRBV3-1 (or the pseudogene TRBV3-2) combines with J gene TRBJ2-5; D is perhaps TRBD1 (8 bases). Germline loops: CDR1 LGHDT, CDR2 YNNKEL (reference sequence). The CDR3 length is 14 residues. Trimming left V 5 bases short and J 7 bases short, with 17 bases between.

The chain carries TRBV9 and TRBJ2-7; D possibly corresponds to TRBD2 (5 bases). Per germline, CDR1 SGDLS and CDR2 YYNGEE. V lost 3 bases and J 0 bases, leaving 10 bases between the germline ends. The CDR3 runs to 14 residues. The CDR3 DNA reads TGTGCCAGCAGCGCCGGAGGCAGCTCCTACGAGCAGTACTTC. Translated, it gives CASSAGGSSYEQYF.

The CDR3 sequence is CASSVNRGTFYEQYF. As DNA, the CDR3 is TGTGCCAGCAGTGTAAACAGGGGTACGTTCTACGAGCAGTACTTC. The genes are TRBV2 and TRBJ2-7; 7 bases map to TRBD1. CDR1 is SNHLY, CDR2 FYNNEI, per germline. Trimming took 4 bases from V and 3 from J; bases not matched to a gene: 9. The CDR3 loop spans 15 amino acids.

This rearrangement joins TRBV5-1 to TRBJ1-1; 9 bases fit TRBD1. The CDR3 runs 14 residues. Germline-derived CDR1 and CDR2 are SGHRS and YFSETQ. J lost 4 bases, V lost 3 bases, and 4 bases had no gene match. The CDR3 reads CASSSETGGTEAFF. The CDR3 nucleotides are TGCGCCAGCAGCTCCGAGACAGGGGGCACTGAAGCTTTCTTT.

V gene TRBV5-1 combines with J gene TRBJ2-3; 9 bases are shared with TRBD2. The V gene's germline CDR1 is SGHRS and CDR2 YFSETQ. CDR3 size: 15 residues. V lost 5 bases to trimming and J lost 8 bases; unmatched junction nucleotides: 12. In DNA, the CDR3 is TGCGCCAGCAGGCCCGCTAGCGGGGTGGTGGGTACGCAGTATTTT. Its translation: CASRPASGVVGTQYF.

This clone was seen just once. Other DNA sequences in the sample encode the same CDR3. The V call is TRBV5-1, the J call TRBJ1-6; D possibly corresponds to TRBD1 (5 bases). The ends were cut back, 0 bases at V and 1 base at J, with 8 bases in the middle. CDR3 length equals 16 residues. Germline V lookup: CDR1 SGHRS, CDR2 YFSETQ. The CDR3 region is CASSLDQGSYNSPLHF. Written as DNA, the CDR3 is TGCGCCAGCAGCTTGGATCAGGGTTCCTATAATTCACCCCTCCACTTT.